Listed here are 26 T cell receptor beta chains from one sample, sequenced in a study of T cells in tuberculosis. Assay used: immunoSEQ multiplex PCR; TCRdb lists only in-frame clones, some missing. The sample comprises 25,000 to 30,000 clones, just over 90% of which are singletons, and around 4.9% rests with the top ten. The source material was PBMCs. Receptors originate from a donor between 10 and 35 years old with latent tuberculosis or without tuberculosis infection.

This chain joins TRBV28 and TRBJ2-7; 9 bases are a match to TRBD1. The germline V gene has CDR1 MDHEN and CDR2 SYDVKM. V lost 3 bases to trimming and J lost 1 base; unmatched junction nucleotides: 1. The CDR3 is 14 amino acids. The CDR3 is CASSLTGGSYEQYF. The CDR3 coding sequence is TGTGCCAGCAGTTTGACAGGGGGATCCTACGAGCAGTACTTC.

The V gene is TRBV27, the J gene TRBJ2-3, with 7 bases that match TRBD1. The CDR3 is made up of 14 amino acids. The germline V gene encodes CDR1 MNHEY and CDR2 SMNVEV (reference sequence). V lost 4 bases, J lost 1 base, and 2 bases stayed unmatched. CDR3 in DNA: TGTGCCAGCAGTTGGGGACAGCGCACAGATACGCAGTATTTT. Protein product: CASSWGQRTDTQYF.

This clone was observed a handful of times. The J gene is TRBJ1-5, the V gene TRBV30; a weak D match, TRBD1 (5 bases). Germline V gives CDR1 GTSNPN, CDR2 SVGIG (reference sequence). Trimming cost V 4 bases and J 8 bases, with 27 bases left between them. The length of the CDR3 is 17 residues. Here the CDR3 reads CAWIPRPDHRCRKPQHF. Written as DNA, the CDR3 is TGTGCCTGGATCCCCCGGCCGGACCACAGGTGCCGAAAGCCCCAGCATTTT.

The chain is built from TRBV27 and TRBJ2-5, with D maybe TRBD1 (5 bases). Germline V gene lookup returns CDR1 MNHEY and CDR2 SMNVEV (reference sequence). CDR3 size: 13 residues. V lost 5 bases to trimming and J lost 4 bases, with 11 bases between them. CDR3: CASSTLQGETQYF. The CDR3 DNA is TGTGCCAGCAGTACCCTTCAGGGAGAGACCCAGTACTTC.

This clone was counted once. J is TRBJ1-3 and V is TRBV4-1; TRBD1 aligns across 8 bases. The CDR3 is made up of 17 amino acids. V shed 4 bases and J 2 bases; nucleotides not matched to a gene: 10. Germline V CDR1 and CDR2: MGHRA, YSYEKL. CDR3 in amino acids: CASSPPFGQGTGNTIYF. The CDR3 DNA is TGCGCCAGCAGCCCCCCCTTCGGACAGGGCACTGGAAACACCATATATTTT.

The chain joins TRBV6-1 to TRBJ2-2; perhaps TRBD2 as D (7 bases). The CDR3 runs to 14 residues. The V gene's germline CDR1 is MNHNS and CDR2 SASEGT. Trimming took off 4 bases at V and 5 bases at J, with 11 bases between the two ends. CDR3 DNA: TGTGCCAGCAGTGGAGGGGGGGCGACCGGGGAGCTGTTTTTT. It encodes CASSGGGATGELFF.

CDR3 residues: CASSESRGIDTQYF. The CDR3 region has the DNA TGCGCCAGCAGTGAGTCTAGGGGCATAGATACGCAGTATTTT. The J gene is TRBJ2-3, the V gene TRBV10-2, with a tentative D call TRBD1 (5 bases). V was clipped by 0 bases and J by 5 bases, with 9 bases between them. Germline CDR1 reads WSHSY; CDR2 reads SAAADI. The CDR3 spans 14 residues.

V is TRBV19 and J is TRBJ2-1; D is perhaps TRBD2 (6 bases). The germline gives CDR1 LNHDA, CDR2 SQIVND (reference sequence). The CDR3 consists of 15 residues. V dropped 5 bases and J dropped 9 bases, with 20 bases sitting between them. The CDR3 DNA is TGTGCCAGTAGTCGAACGGGACTGAAATTTTCTGAGCAGTTCTTC. It codes for CASSRTGLKFSEQFF.

V and J are TRBV11-2 and TRBJ2-2, with D perhaps TRBD1 (5 bases). V was clipped by 1 base and J by 6 bases, with 15 bases between them. The CDR3 extends over 16 amino acids. Per the germline V gene, CDR1 is SGHAT and CDR2 is FQNNGV. CDR3 coding DNA: TGTGCCAGCAGCTTAGCCCAGGGTGGATCCCCCGGGGAGCTGTTTTTT. This codes for CASSLAQGGSPGELFF.

The chain employs TRBV5-1 and TRBJ2-7; D may be TRBD1 (6 bases). Trimming cost V 2 bases and J 0 bases, with 12 bases left between them. There are 15 residues in the CDR3. Per germline, CDR1 SGHRS and CDR2 YFSETQ. The DNA of the CDR3 is TGCGCCAGCAGCTTACAGGGTAAGGGCTCCTACGAGCAGTACTTC. The encoded protein is CASSLQGKGSYEQYF.

V and J are TRBV27 and TRBJ2-7, with D perhaps matching TRBD1 (6 bases). The V gene lost 5 bases and the J gene lost 2 bases, with 10 bases spanning the gap. Germline V gene lookup returns CDR1 MNHEY and CDR2 SMNVEV (reference sequence). The CDR3 length is 13 residues. The CDR3 nucleotides read TGTGCCAGCAGTAGACAGGTACCCTACGAGCAGTACTTC. Amino acid sequence: CASSRQVPYEQYF.

DNA of the CDR3: TGTGCCAGCAGTGAACCGGGACAGGGGGTGCGAGAGACCCAGTACTTC. Residues: CASSEPGQGVRETQYF. This chain connects TRBV6-1 to TRBJ2-5; 11 positions agree with TRBD1. J was trimmed by 4 bases and V by 2 bases; bases with no gene match: 6. Germline-derived CDR1 and CDR2 are MNHNS and SASEGT. The CDR3 totals 16 residues.

The rearrangement joins TRBV7-7 to TRBJ2-7; the D gene is possibly TRBD1 (6 bases). V was cut by 4 bases and J by 0 bases, with 13 bases left in between. CDR3 length: 15 amino acids. In germline, CDR1 is SSHAT, CDR2 FNYEAQ (reference sequence). This chain's CDR3 is CASSSGRGGSYEQYF. The CDR3 coding sequence is TGTGCCAGCAGCTCCGGACGAGGGGGCTCCTACGAGCAGTACTTC.

CDR3 loop: CASKRTGGAYEQYF. The CDR3 nucleotides are TGTGCCAGTAAAAGGACAGGGGGAGCTTACGAGCAGTACTTC. The chain combines TRBV19 with TRBJ2-7; 10 bases map to TRBD1. V trimming: 7 bases; J trimming: 4 bases; junction bases outside the gene matches: 7. This CDR3 is 14 amino acids long. Looked up from germline, CDR1 is LNHDA and CDR2 is SQIVND (reference sequence).

V usage is TRBV11-2 and J usage is TRBJ2-7; 7 nucleotides agree with TRBD1. CDR1 and CDR2 (germline): SGHAT, FQNNGV. The CDR3 consists of 16 residues. The V gene end was trimmed by 5 bases and the J gene end by 1 base; junction bases not matched to a gene: 11. The CDR3 nucleotides read TGTGCCAGCAGCAGACGAACAGGGGCGCATTCCTACGAGCAGTACTTC. Translating gives CASSRRTGAHSYEQYF.

The rearrangement uses TRBV5-6 and TRBJ2-5; possible D gene TRBD2, 5 bases. Trimming took 1 base from V and 2 from J, leaving 15 bases between them. The germline V gene encodes CDR1 SGHDT and CDR2 YYEEEE. The CDR3 runs 16 residues. This chain's CDR3 is CASSLPFGGGQETQYF. The CDR3 DNA reads as TGTGCCAGCAGCTTGCCCTTCGGAGGTGGGCAAGAGACCCAGTACTTC.

Here the CDR3 reads CASSWYSGTGELFF. CDR3 in DNA: TGTGCCAGCAGCTGGTATTCGGGTACCGGGGAGCTGTTTTTT. The chain couples TRBV7-9 to TRBJ2-2; D not certain. CDR3 length equals 14 residues. Germline V lookup: CDR1 SEHNR, CDR2 FQNEAQ (reference sequence). Trimming took off 4 bases at V and 5 bases at J, with 11 bases between the two ends. The whole variable domain, remainder taken from reference TRBV7-9 and TRBJ2-2, is DTGVSQNPRHKITKRGQNVTFRCDPISEHNRLYWYRQTLGQGPEFLTYFQNEAQLEKSRLLSDRFSAERPKGSFSTLEIQRTEQGDSAMYLCASSWYSGTGELFFGEGSRLTVL.

This chain connects TRBV5-4 to TRBJ2-5; 10 positions match TRBD1. The germline V gene encodes CDR1 SGHNT and CDR2 YYREEE (reference sequence). The V segment lost 4 bases and the J segment 4 bases; nucleotides outside the gene matches: 4. The CDR3 has 14 amino acids. The CDR3 bases are TGTGCCAGCAGCCGACAGGGGGCCGGAGAGACCCAGTACTTC. It yields the protein CASSRQGAGETQYF.

This clone was seen a handful of times. The gene calls are TRBV7-3 and TRBJ2-3; 10 bases are shared with TRBD1. CDR3 size: 15 residues. V lost 6 bases, J lost 1 base, and 4 bases stayed unmatched. The germline gives CDR1 SGHTA, CDR2 FQGTGA. This CDR3 is CASSIGTGGTDTQYF. CDR3 nucleotide sequence: TGTGCCAGCAGTATAGGGACAGGGGGCACAGATACGCAGTATTTT. Full variable domain (remainder filled in from reference TRBV7-3 and TRBJ2-3): GAGVSQTPSNKVTEKGKYVELRCDPISGHTALYWYRQSLGQGPEFLIYFQGTGAADDSGLPNDRFFAVRPEGSVSTLKIQRTERGDSAVYLCASSIGTGGTDTQYFGPGTRLTVL.

The rearrangement joins TRBV4-1 to TRBJ2-7; 11 nucleotides line up with TRBD1. J gave up 5 bases and V 2 bases, and 11 bases lay outside the gene matches. CDR3 size: 17 residues. In germline, CDR1 is MGHRA, CDR2 YSYEKL. The CDR3 DNA reads TGCGCCAGCAGCCAATTCGGACAGGGGGCGGTCGTCAACGAGCAGTACTTC. It yields the protein CASSQFGQGAVVNEQYF.

This clone was observed a single time. This chain connects TRBV4-1 to TRBJ2-1, with a tentative D call TRBD1 (8 bases). The CDR3 sequence is 17 residues long. V dropped 0 bases and J dropped 3 bases, with 15 bases sitting between them. Per the germline V gene, CDR1 is MGHRA and CDR2 is YSYEKL. CDR3 residues: CASSQEGGTGDYNEQFF. For the CDR3, the DNA is TGCGCCAGCAGCCAAGAGGGAGGGACAGGAGACTACAATGAGCAGTTCTTC.

The V gene is TRBV11-1, the J gene TRBJ2-3; the match to TRBD1 covers 7 bases. The V segment lost 4 bases and the J segment 5 bases; nucleotides outside the gene matches: 3. The CDR3 spans 13 residues. CDR1 and CDR2 (germline): SGHAT, FQDESV (reference sequence). The CDR3 protein is CASSSDRVDTQYF. In nucleotides, the CDR3 is TGTGCCAGCAGCTCCGACAGGGTAGATACGCAGTATTTT. The complete variable domain, with remaining parts taken from reference TRBV11-1 and TRBJ2-3, reads EAEVAQSPRYKITEKSQAVAFWCDPISGHATLYWYRQILGQGPELLVQFQDESVVDDSQLPKDRFSAERLKGVDSTLKIQPAELGDSAMYLCASSSDRVDTQYFGPGTRLTVL.

As regards this clone: At one of its ends the junction is not consistent with the germline gene, which may arise from a read error. The rearrangement uses TRBV7-7 and TRBJ2-3; D is perhaps TRBD1 (6 bases). Germline CDR1 and CDR2: SSHAT and FNYEAQ (reference sequence). The CDR3 is made up of 15 amino acids. CDR3 DNA sequence: TGTGCTAGCAGCTTAAAAGCAGGGGACACAGATACGCAGTATTTT. This translates into CASSLKAGDTDTQYF.

J is TRBJ2-5 and V is TRBV6-5; 8 nucleotides line up with TRBD1. From germline, CDR1 is MNHEY and CDR2 SVGAGI. The V segment lost 6 bases and the J segment 1 base; nucleotides outside the gene matches: 7. The CDR3 is 15 amino acids. The DNA for the CDR3 is TGTGCCAGCAGGCGGACAGGGATTGGCCAAGAGACCCAGTACTTC. This translates into CASRRTGIGQETQYF.

This chain uses TRBV27 with TRBJ1-4, with TRBD1 matching over 7 bases. Germline CDR1 and CDR2: MNHEY and SMNVEV (reference sequence). V lost 4 bases and J lost 5; bases outside the gene matches: 4. This CDR3 region has 14 residues. For the CDR3, the DNA is TGTGCCAGCAGTTCAGGGGGAATAAATGAAAAACTGTTTTTT. It is translated as CASSSGGINEKLFF.

The V gene is TRBV5-1, the J gene TRBJ2-5; TRBD1 matches at 9 bases. V trimming: 1 base; J trimming: 5 bases; junction bases outside the gene matches: 6. The CDR3 runs 15 residues. The germline gives CDR1 SGHRS, CDR2 YFSETQ. The CDR3 nucleotides read TGCGCCAGCAGCTTGATCAAGGGGACAGGGGAGACCCAGTACTTC. Its translation: CASSLIKGTGETQYF. Looking up the rest from reference TRBV5-1 and TRBJ2-5 gives the full variable domain: KAGVTQTPRYLIKTRGQQVTLSCSPISGHRSVSWYQQTPGQGLQFLFEYFSETQRNKGNFPGRFSGRQFSNSRSEMNVSTLELGDSALYLCASSLIKGTGETQYFGPGTRLLVL.